These 15 T cell receptor beta chains originate from one sample sequenced in a study of neoadjuvant nivolumab and ipilimumab in lung cancer. Clones were sequenced by immunoSEQ multiplex PCR, and TCRdb holds only the in-frame ones, with some missing. The sample lists approximately 30,000 clones, over 75% seen once, with around 4.8% in the top ten. Sequenced material: peripheral blood, taken after neoadjuvant nivolumab, alone or with ipilimumab, at or shortly before surgery. These TCRs come from an adult with non-small cell lung cancer.

J is TRBJ1-2 and V is TRBV5-4; possible D gene TRBD1, 5 bases. V was clipped by 0 bases and J by 8 bases, with 14 bases between them. Germline-derived CDR1 and CDR2 are SGHNT and YYREEE (reference sequence). The CDR3 totals 14 residues. The CDR3 protein is CASSLATAAKGYTF. CDR3 DNA sequence: TGTGCCAGCAGCTTGGCGACAGCGGCGAAGGGCTACACCTTC. The complete variable domain, with remaining parts taken from reference TRBV5-4 and TRBJ1-2, reads ETGVTQSPTHLIKTRGQQVTLRCSSQSGHNTVSWYQQALGQGPQFIFQYYREEENGRGNFPPRFSGLQFPNYSSELNVNALELDDSALYLCASSLATAAKGYTFGSGTRLTVV.

The chain combines TRBV9 with TRBJ1-1, with D uncertain. Trimming pared 4 bases from V and 0 bases from J, leaving 7 bases between. CDR3 length: 13 amino acids. CDR1 and CDR2 from the germline V gene are SGDLS and YYNGEE. The CDR3 reads CASSFTVNTEAFF. CDR3 in DNA: TGTGCCAGCAGCTTCACAGTGAACACTGAAGCTTTCTTT.

This clone was observed a single time. J is TRBJ2-5 and V is TRBV4-1; 8 bases agree with TRBD1. Germline V gene lookup returns CDR1 MGHRA and CDR2 YSYEKL. This CDR3 region has 16 residues. V shed 5 bases, J shed 5 bases, and the junction held 13 bases outside the gene matches. CDR3 in amino acids: CASSSFLDRASETQYF. CDR3 DNA: TGCGCCAGCAGCTCATTTTTGGACAGGGCTTCGGAGACCCAGTACTTC.

This chain links TRBV5-4 with TRBJ2-2; D is undetermined. In germline, CDR1 is SGHNT, CDR2 YYREEE (reference sequence). The V gene lost 3 bases and the J gene lost 6 bases, with 15 bases spanning the gap. CDR3 length: 15 residues. CDR3 nucleotides: TGTGCCAGCAGCTCGGGCCCGCTCTCCGCCGGGGAGCTGTTTTTT. Its translation: CASSSGPLSAGELFF.

V gene TRBV27 combines with J gene TRBJ1-2; the D is unclear. Per the germline V gene, CDR1 is MNHEY and CDR2 is SMNVEV (reference sequence). The CDR3 spans 13 residues. The V and J ends lost 3 bases and 2 bases respectively, with 7 bases between them. The CDR3 DNA sequence: TGTGCCAGCAGTTTTTTTCAGAACTATGGCTACACCTTC. Translated, it gives CASSFFQNYGYTF.

The chain employs TRBV5-5 and TRBJ2-7; tentative D call: TRBD1 (5 bases). CDR1 is SGHKS, CDR2 YYEKEE, per germline (reference sequence). The CDR3 extends over 15 amino acids. V gave up 2 bases and J gave up 5 bases, with 17 bases separating them. CDR3 nucleotide sequence: TGTGCCAGCAGCTTCGAGACAGATTATTTAAACGAGCAGTACTTC. Its translation: CASSFETDYLNEQYF. Supplemented by reference TRBV5-5 and TRBJ2-7, the full variable domain reads DAGVTQSPTHLIKTRGQQVTLRCSPISGHKSVSWYQQVLGQGPQFIFQYYEKEERGRGNFPDRFSARQFPNYSSELNVNALLLGDSALYLCASSFETDYLNEQYFGPGTRLTVT.

The rearrangement joins TRBV28 to TRBJ2-7; TRBD1 aligns across 9 bases. Per the germline V gene, CDR1 is MDHEN and CDR2 is SYDVKM. This CDR3 comprises 15 residues. Trimming took 6 bases from V and 0 from J; bases not matched to a gene: 6. The CDR3 sequence is CASSPGDRVSYEQYF. The CDR3 bases are TGTGCCAGCAGCCCGGGGGACAGGGTCTCCTACGAGCAGTACTTC.

The CDR3 nucleotides read TGTGCCAGCACCCCCCGGCGGGGGGGAAATTCACCCCTCCACTTT. Encoded protein: CASTPRRGGNSPLHF. The chain is built from TRBV5-6 and TRBJ1-6; TRBD1 is a possible D gene (5 bases). The CDR3 spans 15 residues. Trimming took off 6 bases at V and 7 bases at J, with 17 bases between the two ends. Germline V gene lookup returns CDR1 SGHDT and CDR2 YYEEEE. Supplemented by reference TRBV5-6 and TRBJ1-6, the full variable domain reads DAGVTQSPTHLIKTRGQQVTLRCSPKSGHDTVSWYQQALGQGPQFIFQYYEEEERQRGNFPDRFSGHQFPNYSSELNVNALLLGDSALYLCASTPRRGGNSPLHFGNGTRLTVT.

This CDR3 reads CASSSGTGVGTDTQYF. The CDR3 DNA reads as TGTGCCAGCAGCTCAGGGACAGGGGTGGGCACAGATACGCAGTATTTT. The chain employs TRBV5-5 and TRBJ2-3; 10 bases are a match to TRBD1. The V gene end was trimmed by 3 bases and the J gene end by 1 base; junction bases not matched to a gene: 5. CDR1 is SGHKS, CDR2 YYEKEE, per germline (reference sequence). The CDR3 covers 16 residues.

The genes are TRBV18 and TRBJ2-3; D may match TRBD1 or TRBD2 (5 bases each). Germline CDR1 KGHSH, CDR2 LQKENI. Trimming removed 0 bases from V and 6 bases from J, with 13 bases in between. The CDR3 spans 15 residues. The CDR3 DNA follows: TGTGCCAGCTCACCACCCGGGACCCCCAAGGATACGCAGTATTTT. Residues: CASSPPGTPKDTQYF.

The chain couples TRBV6-5 to TRBJ2-7; a possible D gene is TRBD1 (5 bases). The CDR3 spans 14 residues. The V end lost 2 bases, the J end lost 4 bases, and 12 bases lay between the germline ends. Germline CDR1 and CDR2: MNHEY and SVGAGI. Here the CDR3 reads CASSYTDTTYEQYF. The CDR3 nucleotides read TGTGCCAGCAGTTACACGGACACGACTTACGAGCAGTACTTC.

This chain uses TRBV9 with TRBJ2-5, with D uncertain. The CDR3 is 14 amino acids. The germline V and J ends were trimmed by 1 base and 0 bases, with 7 bases remaining between them. Germline V gives CDR1 SGDLS, CDR2 YYNGEE. CDR3 region: CASSVQQHQETQYF. The CDR3 DNA reads TGTGCCAGCAGCGTACAACAGCACCAAGAGACCCAGTACTTC. Variable domain in full (rest from reference TRBV9 and TRBJ2-5): DSGVTQTPKHLITATGQRVTLRCSPRSGDLSVYWYQQSLDQGLQFLIQYYNGEERAKGNILERFSAQQFPDLHSELNLSSLELGDSALYFCASSVQQHQETQYFGPGTRLLVL.

The chain combines TRBV4-2 with TRBJ1-1, with TRBD1 matching 9 bases. With 4 bases clipped from V and 1 base from J, the junction kept 4 bases outside the gene matches. Germline loops: CDR1 LGHNA, CDR2 YNFKEQ. The CDR3 is 15 amino acids. The CDR3 region has the DNA TGTGCCAGCAGCCCAAACAGGGGGCGGAACACTGAAGCTTTCTTT. The encoded protein is CASSPNRGRNTEAFF.

The V gene is TRBV6-6, the J gene TRBJ1-1, with TRBD1 as a possible D gene (5 bases). CDR3 length equals 12 residues. V shed 3 bases and J shed 11 bases, with 13 bases lying between them. Germline-derived CDR1 and CDR2 are MNHNY and SVGAGI (reference sequence). The CDR3 here is CASSYATDHAFF. The CDR3 DNA reads TGTGCCAGCAGTTATGCGACAGATCACGCTTTCTTT.

The rearrangement links TRBV5-6 to TRBJ1-1, with TRBD1 matching over 8 bases. The germline V gene encodes CDR1 SGHDT and CDR2 YYEEEE. This CDR3 has 16 residues. Trimming cost V 0 bases and J 5 bases; bases outside gene matches: 9. The CDR3 here is CASSLGTGYQGTEAFF. The CDR3 DNA reads TGTGCCAGCAGCTTGGGGACAGGGTATCAAGGTACTGAAGCTTTCTTT. Complete variable domain (other parts from reference TRBV5-6 and TRBJ1-1): DAGVTQSPTHLIKTRGQQVTLRCSPKSGHDTVSWYQQALGQGPQFIFQYYEEEERQRGNFPDRFSGHQFPNYSSELNVNALLLGDSALYLCASSLGTGYQGTEAFFGQGTRLTVV.